These T cell receptor beta chains were read from a single sample in a study of T cell repertoires in cytomegalovirus infection. TCRdb analysed the reads with MiXCR anew, one entry per CDR3 protein. The sample lists about 180,000 distinct CDR3 sequences, approximately 15% occurring once. The sequenced material came from PBMCs. These receptors were collected from a human donor in good health (CMV status not recorded). Some clones in this sample may be carry-over from other donors' samples. The CDR3 runs from the conserved cysteine through the conserved F or W. Each record gives: D gene, clone size, V gene, J gene, CDR3 length, CDR3 DNA, CDR3 protein. The D gene is left open where the match is weak. For some rows the clone size is stated as once, few or many, or as a class when expanded; others skip it.

-	-	TRBV15	TRBJ1-1	12	TGTGCCACCAGCAGAGATCTGGAGACAGCCGTTTTC	CATSRDLETAVF
TRBD1	many	TRBV20-1	TRBJ1-5	14	TGCAGTGCTCCTGCACAGGGGGCAAGTCAGCCCCAGCATTTT	CSAPAQGASQPQHF
TRBD2	-	TRBV20-1	TRBJ2-7	13	TGCAGTACCGGGACTAGCAGCGCCTACGAGCAGTACTTC	CSTGTSSAYEQYF
TRBD1	many	TRBV28	TRBJ2-7	15	TGTGCCAGCAGTTTCCCAGACAGGGGACAAAACGAGCAGTACTTC	CASSFPDRGQNEQYF
-	many	TRBV6-1	TRBJ2-5	14	TGTGCCATCGCAGACCAGATGGGGCTAGAGACCCAGTACTTC	CAIADQMGLETQYF
TRBD2	-	TRBV29-1	TRBJ2-1	17	TGCAGCGTTGAGGGGACAGGGGGACTAGCGGGAAGCTATGAGCAGTTCTTC	CSVEGTGGLAGSYEQFF
TRBD2	many	TRBV28	TRBJ2-5	15	TGTGCCAGCAGTCGACTAGCGGGAGGACTAAAGACCCAGTACTTC	CASSRLAGGLKTQYF
-	few	TRBV7-3	TRBJ1-1	13	TGTGCCAGCAGCAGCCAAGAGGGCACTGAAGCTTTCTTT	CASSSQEGTEAFF
-	many	TRBV7-9	TRBJ1-1	14	TGTGCCAGCAGCCCCCAACAGGCGGACACTGAAGCTTTCTTT	CASSPQQADTEAFF
-	many	TRBV12-3/TRBV12-4	TRBJ1-1	15	TGTGCCAGCAGTTTACTGGGGGGCCCGAACACTGAAGCTTTCTTT	CASSLLGGPNTEAFF
-	many	TRBV3-1	TRBJ1-2	13	TGTGCCAGCAGCCAAGCCCGAGGGAATGGCTACACCTTC	CASSQARGNGYTF
-	few	TRBV6-1	TRBJ1-1	11	TGTGCCAGCGCATTGAACACTGAAGCTTTCTTT	CASALNTEAFF
-	few	TRBV12-3/TRBV12-4	TRBJ2-2	14	TGTGCCAGCAGTTTAGTCTCCGAAGCCGGGGAGCTGTTTTTT	CASSLVSEAGELFF
TRBD1	many	TRBV6-5	TRBJ2-2	16	TGTGCCAGCAGTTTCGGGACAGGACGCAACACCGGGGAGCTGTTTTTT	CASSFGTGRNTGELFF
-	-	TRBV19	TRBJ2-5	11	TGTGCCAGCGCCGTACAAGAGACCCAGTACTTC	CASAVQETQYF
-	once	TRBV25-1	TRBJ2-1	13	TGTGCCAGCAATCCACGAGGGCTCAATGAGCAGTTCTTC	CASNPRGLNEQFF
-	-	TRBV14	TRBJ2-7	15	TGTGCCAGCAGCCCGAGGGACTTACTGGCCTACGAGCAGTACTTC	CASSPRDLLAYEQYF
TRBD1	-	TRBV18	TRBJ2-3	16	TGTGCCAGCTCACGCCTCTCAGGGGGATTCACAGATACGCAGTATTTT	CASSRLSGGFTDTQYF
-	many	TRBV7-8	TRBJ1-5	18	TGTGCCAGCAGCTTGGCTGGGGAGGCGAGGTTAACCAATCAGCCCCAGCATTTT	CASSLAGEARLTNQPQHF
TRBD1	many	TRBV7-2	TRBJ1-1	16	TGTGCCAGCACCCCCACGGACAGGGAGTCGAGGACTGAAGCTTTCTTT	CASTPTDRESRTEAFF
-	many	TRBV5-5	TRBJ2-3	15	TGTGCCAGCAGCTTGTCGGATGGCTTCGCAGATACGCAGTATTTT	CASSLSDGFADTQYF
-	few	TRBV5-6	TRBJ2-7	14	TGTGCCAGCAGCTTGGCCAGGAATAAATACGAGCAGTACTTC	CASSLARNKYEQYF
TRBD1	many	TRBV7-2	TRBJ1-4	14	TGTGCCAGCAGCCAGGACAGGGTCGATGAAAAACTGTTTTTT	CASSQDRVDEKLFF
-	many	TRBV5-1	TRBJ1-2	14	TGCGCCAGCAGCCCAGGTCTTTCGAACTATGGCTACACCTTC	CASSPGLSNYGYTF
-	-	TRBV4-3	TRBJ2-7	15	TGCGCCAGCAGCCAAGTAGGAGGGAAAGGGGACGAGCAGTACTTC	CASSQVGGKGDEQYF
-	many	TRBV7-9	TRBJ2-7	13	TGTGCCAGCAGCTCGGGTGGGTCCTACGAGCAGTACTTC	CASSSGGSYEQYF
-	-	TRBV6-1	TRBJ1-5	14	TGTGCCAGCAGTTCGGCCAGCAGGAATCAGCCCCAGCATTTT	CASSSASRNQPQHF
-	few	TRBV28	TRBJ1-5	14	TGTGCCATCTCTCAGGGACATAGCAATCAGCCCCAGCATTTT	CAISQGHSNQPQHF
-	-	TRBV2	TRBJ2-7	12	TGTGCCTCGGACGGTCACTCCTACGAGCAGTACTTC	CASDGHSYEQYF
-	once	TRBV5-1	TRBJ2-1	15	TGCGCCAGCAGCGACCGGGACACCTCCCGGACAGACCGTTTCTTC	CASSDRDTSRTDRFF
-	-	TRBV27	TRBJ1-2	12	TGTGCCAGCAGCCGAGGCAACTATGGCTACACCTTC	CASSRGNYGYTF
TRBD1	-	TRBV11-3	TRBJ2-1	15	TGTGCCAGCAGCTTAGCAACATCCAGGGGGCATGAGCAGTTCTTC	CASSLATSRGHEQFF
-	many	TRBV7-2	TRBJ2-7	14	TGTGCCAGCAGCTTGCGGCAGGGTTCTGGCGAGCAGTACTTC	CASSLRQGSGEQYF
-	few	TRBV2	TRBJ2-2	13	TGTGCCAGCAGTGAAGTTGTCACCGGGGAGCTGTTTTTT	CASSEVVTGELFF
TRBD1	many	TRBV7-9	TRBJ1-1	15	TGTGCCAGCAGCTTCTGGACAGGCACGAACACTGAAGCTTTCTTT	CASSFWTGTNTEAFF
TRBD1	many	TRBV19	TRBJ2-3	14	TGTGCCAGTAGTATAGGCCAGGGGGCAGATACGCAGTATTTT	CASSIGQGADTQYF
-	-	TRBV2	TRBJ1-1	14	TGTGCCAGCAGCGCAGACAGGTCCCACCCTGAAGCTTTCTTT	CASSADRSHPEAFF
TRBD2	many	TRBV28	TRBJ2-1	12	TGTGCCAGCAGTTCTTTAGCGGGATTGCAGTTCTTC	CASSSLAGLQFF
-	few	TRBV20-1	TRBJ1-2	16	TGCAGTGCTAGAAAGGAGCGGACAGAGGCTAACTATGGCTACACCTTC	CSARKERTEANYGYTF
TRBD1	-	TRBV28	TRBJ1-1	15	TGTGCCAGCAGTTTAGGGGACAGGAGTGGTTCTGAAGCTTTCTTT	CASSLGDRSGSEAFF
TRBD1	many	TRBV7-2	TRBJ1-4	14	TGTGCCAGCAGCCGACAGGGGCCTAATGAAAAACTGTTTTTT	CASSRQGPNEKLFF
TRBD1	-	TRBV3-1	TRBJ1-4	17	TGTGCCAGCAGCCTTCAGGCTGGGACAGGCCGTAATGAAAAACTGTTTTTT	CASSLQAGTGRNEKLFF
-	many	TRBV7-2	TRBJ2-7	14	TGTGCCAGCAGCTTAGCGGGGGCCGAGAACGAGCAGTACTTC	CASSLAGAENEQYF
-	-	TRBV7-9	TRBJ1-5	16	TGTGCCAGCAGCCCTATGTCAGGGCGAAGCAATCAGCCCCAGCATTTT	CASSPMSGRSNQPQHF
-	-	TRBV3-1	TRBJ1-5	18	TGTGCCAGCAGCCAATGGGGGGAATCGGGTGGCATCAATCAGCCCCAGCATTTT	CASSQWGESGGINQPQHF
-	few	TRBV5-1	TRBJ2-7	15	TGCGCCAGCAGCTTGGGCGACTGGCACTCCTACGAGCAGTACTTC	CASSLGDWHSYEQYF
-	-	TRBV20-1	TRBJ2-1	15	TGCAGTGCCCAGGGGAGACAGGGACTCATCAATGAGCAGTTCTTC	CSAQGRQGLINEQFF
TRBD2	-	TRBV28	TRBJ2-3	15	TGTGCCAGCAGTCCCCTAGCGGGAAGGGAGGATACGCAGTATTTT	CASSPLAGREDTQYF
-	-	TRBV7-6	TRBJ2-7	13	TGTGCCAGCAGCCGAGAGAGCTCCTACGAGCAGTACTTC	CASSRESSYEQYF
-	few	TRBV25-1	TRBJ2-5	15	TGTGCCAGCAGCACACCCGGATCGTATCAAGAGACCCAGTACTTC	CASSTPGSYQETQYF
-	medium-sized	TRBV12-3/TRBV12-4	TRBJ2-7	10	TGTGCCAGCAAAGGGTACGAGCAGTACTTC	CASKGYEQYF
TRBD1	many	TRBV7-2	TRBJ2-5	19	TGTGCCAGCAGCTCTCGGGACAGGGGGCTCTCGACTAGCCTGGGGACCCAGTACTTC	CASSSRDRGLSTSLGTQYF
TRBD1	-	TRBV18	TRBJ2-7	14	TGTGCCAGCTCACCTATAGAACAGGGGTACGAGCAGTACTTC	CASSPIEQGYEQYF
-	many	TRBV6-2/TRBV6-3	TRBJ2-2	17	TGTGCCAGCAGAACCGGTTCCAGGGTCTCCGTGACCGGGGAGCTGTTTTTT	CASRTGSRVSVTGELFF